These 29 T cell receptor beta chains share one sample of origin, sequenced in a study of OX40 agonist ivuxolimab in advanced cancers. Only in-frame clones appear in the TCRdb table, and some are missing; sequencing was by immunoSEQ multiplex PCR. The profile covers approximately 100,000 clones, with about 87% appearing a single time and around 0.76% taken by the ten largest. The material sequenced was CD4+ or CD8+ T cells sorted from blood, taken in a trial of the OX40 agonist ivuxolimab. These receptors were taken from an adult with an advanced solid tumor such as melanoma, head and neck, liver or kidney cancer.

This sequence joins TRBV4-3 and TRBJ1-2; D is ambiguous. Germline V gives CDR1 LGHNA, CDR2 YSLEER. The CDR3 runs 15 residues. V lost 1 base and J 7 bases, leaving 16 bases between the germline ends. The CDR3 sequence: CASSQGVPASGGYTF. CDR3 bases: TGCGCCAGCAGCCAAGGGGTCCCGGCCTCCGGTGGCTACACCTTC.

CDR3 nucleotide sequence: TGTGCCATCAGTGAGCGACAGGGGATGGATGGCTACACCTTC. This gives the protein CAISERQGMDGYTF. The J gene is TRBJ1-2, the V gene TRBV10-3; 8 bases agree with TRBD1. Unmatched junction bases numbered 5, after V lost 2 bases and J lost 6 bases. CDR1 and CDR2 from the germline V gene are ENHRY and SYGVKD. This CDR3 is 14 amino acids long.

About this clone itself: The junction departs from germline at one end; a sequencing error may be responsible. The V and J genes are TRBV5-8 and TRBJ1-2; D is ambiguous. The CDR3 contains 11 residues. Per germline, CDR1 SGHTS and CDR2 YDEGEE. The CDR3 region is CASRLNSGIAF. CDR3 sequence (DNA): TGTGCCAGCAGATTAAACTCAGGCATAGCCTTC.

About this clone itself: A read error may account for a junction end that differs from germline. The rearrangement links TRBV7-2 to TRBJ2-5; 11 bases are shared with TRBD2. From germline, CDR1 is SGHTA and CDR2 FQGNSA. The CDR3 loop spans 16 amino acids. This CDR3 reads CASSVAGTSGQETQYF. The CDR3 nucleotides are TGTGCCAGCAGCGTAGCCGGGACTAGCGGTCAAGAGACCCAGTACTTC.

This clone was seen just once. The chain recombines TRBV7-2 with TRBJ2-3; TRBD2 matches at 8 bases. The CDR3 is 15 residues long. Germline-derived CDR1 and CDR2 are SGHTA and FQGNSA. The V gene end was trimmed by 6 bases and the J gene end by 0 bases; junction bases not matched to a gene: 5. The CDR3 reads CASRGGGRSTDTQYF. CDR3 DNA: TGTGCCAGCAGGGGCGGGGGGAGGAGCACAGATACGCAGTATTTT. The full variable domain, with the rest looked up from reference TRBV7-2 and TRBJ2-3, is GAGVSQSPSNKVTEKGKDVELRCDPISGHTALYWYRQSLGQGLEFLIYFQGNSAPDKSGLPSDRFSAERTGGSVSTLTIQRTQQEDSAVYLCASRGGGRSTDTQYFGPGTRLTVL.

The rearrangement links TRBV28 to TRBJ1-2, with D hard to call. This CDR3 is 12 amino acids long. CDR1 is MDHEN, CDR2 SYDVKM, per germline. Trimming took off 3 bases at V and 3 bases at J, with 5 bases between the two ends. The CDR3, as DNA: TGTGCCAGCAGTTTGCTAGACTATGGCTACACCTTC. This encodes CASSLLDYGYTF.

The chain carries TRBV19 and TRBJ2-5; D ambiguous. The CDR3 contains 12 residues. Germline V gene lookup returns CDR1 LNHDA and CDR2 SQIVND (reference sequence). Trimming cost V 5 bases and J 5 bases, with 9 bases left between them. This chain's CDR3 is CASSAGLETQYF. For the CDR3, the DNA is TGTGCCAGTAGTGCCGGTTTGGAGACCCAGTACTTC.

The rearrangement links TRBV4-3 to TRBJ2-1, with TRBD1 identical over 10 bases. The trim removed 6 bases at V and 6 bases at J, leaving 5 bases unmatched. From germline, CDR1 is LGHNA and CDR2 YSLEER. The CDR3 runs 14 residues. The CDR3 loop is CASRPGTGVNEQFF. The DNA for the CDR3 is TGCGCCAGCAGACCCGGGACAGGGGTCAATGAGCAGTTCTTC.

The chain carries TRBV7-6 and TRBJ1-5; unclear D gene. The CDR3 runs to 13 residues. Germline CDR1 SGHVS, CDR2 FNYEAQ. V was clipped by 2 bases and J by 5 bases, with 7 bases between them. The CDR3 DNA follows: TGTGCCAGCAGCTTAAGTAGGGATCAGCCCCAGCATTTT. Translation gives CASSLSRDQPQHF. The variable domain in full, completed from reference TRBV7-6 and TRBJ1-5, reads GAGVSQSPRYKVTKRGQDVALRCDPISGHVSLYWYRQALGQGPEFLTYFNYEAQQDKSGLPNDRFSAERPEGSISTLTIQRTEQRDSAMYRCASSLSRDQPQHFGDGTRLSIL.

The V and J genes are TRBV10-3 and TRBJ2-7; no clear D gene. With 6 bases removed from V and 5 bases from J, the gap between germline ends came to 11 bases. Germline-derived CDR1 and CDR2 are ENHRY and SYGVKD. CDR3 length: 12 amino acids. The CDR3 sequence is CAISHDEDEQYF. CDR3 sequence (DNA): TGTGCCATCAGCCACGACGAAGACGAGCAGTACTTC.

The sample holds a few counts of this clone. The chain has TRBV19 and TRBJ2-2, with a possible D match to TRBD1 (5 bases). CDR1 and CDR2 from the germline V gene are LNHDA and SQIVND (reference sequence). This CDR3 spans 13 amino acids. V was clipped by 7 bases and J by 4 bases, with 10 bases between them. CDR3 in amino acids: CASTIRGTGELFF. The CDR3 region has the DNA TGTGCCAGTACCATAAGGGGCACCGGGGAGCTGTTTTTT.

This chain joins TRBV5-1 and TRBJ1-1, with 7 bases fitting TRBD1. Germline V lookup: CDR1 SGHRS, CDR2 YFSETQ. J lost 1 base, V lost 4 bases, and 13 bases had no gene match. The CDR3 spans 17 residues. The CDR3 spells CASSPSLGGGQNTEAFF. The CDR3 DNA follows: TGCGCCAGCAGCCCGAGTTTAGGGGGCGGCCAGAACACTGAAGCTTTCTTT.

The table lists this clone with a count of one. V and J are TRBV7-9 and TRBJ2-7; 8 positions agree with TRBD1. This CDR3 has 15 residues. Looked up from germline, CDR1 is SEHNR and CDR2 is FQNEAQ (reference sequence). J lost 2 bases, V lost 5 bases, and 8 bases had no gene match. CDR3 bases: TGTGCCAGCAGCAAAGACAGGGGAGGAACCTACGAGCAGTACTTC. Protein: CASSKDRGGTYEQYF.

This chain connects TRBV11-3 to TRBJ1-1, with D unresolved. Trimming removed 5 bases at V and 1 base at J, with 11 bases between. The germline V gene has CDR1 SGHNT and CDR2 YENEEA. The CDR3 totals 14 residues. CDR3 sequence reads: CASSDSVGNTEAFF. In nucleotides, the CDR3 is TGTGCCAGCAGCGACTCCGTGGGGAACACTGAAGCTTTCTTT.

The chain has TRBV30 and TRBJ2-3, with TRBD2 identical over 8 bases. CDR3 length: 16 amino acids. Unmatched junction bases numbered 10, after V lost 1 base and J lost 4 bases. From germline, CDR1 is GTSNPN and CDR2 SVGIG (reference sequence). The CDR3 is CAWSALSGGPSDTQYF. The CDR3 DNA sequence: TGTGCCTGGAGTGCCCTCTCGGGGGGGCCTTCAGATACGCAGTATTTT.

This clone was detected a few times. The chain is built from TRBV29-1 and TRBJ2-5; TRBD2 might be the D (5 bases). CDR1 and CDR2 (germline): SQVTM, ANQGSEA. This CDR3 contains 12 residues. V gave up 7 bases and J gave up 5 bases, with 14 bases separating them. CDR3 sequence: CSGGVSGETQYF. The CDR3 coding sequence is TGCAGCGGGGGTGTTTCGGGGGAGACCCAGTACTTC.

The rearrangement links TRBV10-3 to TRBJ2-7; 11 positions match TRBD2. CDR1 ENHRY and CDR2 SYGVKD come from the germline V gene. After removal of 8 bases from V and 2 bases from J, the junction contained 8 bases not matched to a gene. The CDR3 is 15 residues long. CDR3 nucleotide sequence: TGTGCCATCGGACAGACTAGCGGGGCTACCTACGAGCAGTACTTC. Its translation is CAIGQTSGATYEQYF.

The chain employs TRBV5-1 and TRBJ2-1; 12 nucleotides agree with TRBD2. Germline V gene lookup returns CDR1 SGHRS and CDR2 YFSETQ. The junction had 7 bases not matched to a gene; V was cut back by 2 bases and J by 4 bases. This CDR3 contains 17 residues. CDR3 nucleotide sequence: TGCGCCAGCAGCTTCCGGGCTAGCGGGGGGGCTTACAATGAGCAGTTCTTC. Amino acids: CASSFRASGGAYNEQFF.

The chain carries TRBV30 and TRBJ2-2; D gene uncertain. The germline gives CDR1 GTSNPN, CDR2 SVGIG (reference sequence). This CDR3 comprises 13 residues. Trimming took 2 bases from V and 2 from J, leaving 6 bases between them. CDR3 in amino acids: CAWSPPNTGELFF. CDR3 bases: TGTGCCTGGAGTCCCCCCAACACCGGGGAGCTGTTTTTT.

In this sample, this clone turned up a few times. The chain has TRBV27 and TRBJ2-2; perhaps TRBD2 as D (5 bases). Between the trimmed V and J ends, which lost 5 bases and 6 bases, there was a span of 10 bases. The CDR3 has 13 amino acids. Germline lookup yields CDR1 MNHEY and CDR2 SMNVEV (reference sequence). The CDR3 protein is CASSPQRAGELFF. In DNA, the CDR3 is TGTGCCAGCAGTCCCCAGAGGGCCGGGGAGCTGTTTTTT.

This clone was seen just once. The rearrangement links TRBV5-1 to TRBJ2-3; 8 nucleotides line up with TRBD1. This CDR3 is built from 16 residues. Germline lookup yields CDR1 SGHRS and CDR2 YFSETQ. V lost 6 bases, J lost 10 bases, and 19 bases stayed unmatched. CDR3 loop: CASTQGFGQGSGAQYF. CDR3 sequence (DNA): TGCGCCAGCACCCAGGGATTCGGACAGGGTTCTGGGGCGCAGTATTTT.

The gene calls are TRBV7-2 and TRBJ1-1; D is undetermined. Trimming shortened V by 5 bases and J by 2 bases, and 9 bases separated the two germline ends. This CDR3 comprises 13 residues. Germline CDR1 SGHTA, CDR2 FQGNSA. The CDR3 spells CASSLPTNTEAFF. As DNA, the CDR3 is TGTGCCAGCAGCCTTCCGACCAACACTGAAGCTTTCTTT.

V and J are TRBV28 and TRBJ2-1; 12 positions match TRBD2. This CDR3 is built from 17 residues. After removal of 3 bases from V and 8 bases from J, the junction contained 11 bases not matched to a gene. Germline V gene data show CDR1 as MDHEN and CDR2 as SYDVKM. Here the CDR3 DNA reads TGTGCCAGCAGTTTCCCCCCGGCTAGCGGGGGGGCGGATGAGCAGTTCTTC. This translates into CASSFPPASGGADEQFF.

The rearrangement links TRBV2 to TRBJ1-2, with TRBD1 identical over 8 bases. V lost 6 bases to trimming and J lost 7 bases; unmatched junction nucleotides: 10. From germline, CDR1 is SNHLY and CDR2 FYNNEI. CDR3 length equals 14 residues. This CDR3 is CASSEDRDSGGYTF. CDR3 DNA: TGTGCCAGCAGCGAGGACAGGGATTCGGGTGGCTACACCTTC.

J is TRBJ2-1 and V is TRBV6-5, with a possible D match to TRBD2 (7 bases). This CDR3 has 16 amino acids. The V gene lost 0 bases and the J gene lost 6 bases, with 15 bases spanning the gap. Germline lookup yields CDR1 MNHEY and CDR2 SVGAGI. The CDR3 loop reads CASSYSAGAGSNEQFF. In nucleotides, the CDR3 is TGTGCCAGCAGTTACTCGGCGGGGGCGGGTTCCAATGAGCAGTTCTTC.

The chain uses TRBV4-1 and TRBJ2-3; D not resolved. Germline CDR1 and CDR2: MGHRA and YSYEKL. This CDR3 has 15 residues. Trimming cost V 2 bases and J 0 bases, with 9 bases left between them. The CDR3 DNA reads TGCGCCAGCAGCCAAATCGGGTCTAGCACAGATACGCAGTATTTT. Translation gives CASSQIGSSTDTQYF.

The genes are TRBV4-1 and TRBJ1-2, with 8 bases identical to TRBD1. Germline values: CDR1 MGHRA, CDR2 YSYEKL. V lost 0 bases, J lost 8 bases, and 11 bases stayed unmatched. The CDR3 has 16 amino acids. The CDR3 DNA reads TGCGCCAGCAGCCAAGAGCGGCAGGGGGCCTTGGTAGGCTACACCTTC. Encoded protein: CASSQERQGALVGYTF.

The V and J genes are TRBV18 and TRBJ1-2; D is unresolved. Germline V gives CDR1 KGHSH, CDR2 LQKENI. The CDR3 has 13 amino acids. Between the trimmed V and J ends, which lost 5 bases and 2 bases, there was a span of 9 bases. The CDR3 region is CASSEQQNYGYTF. The CDR3, as DNA: TGTGCCAGCTCAGAACAACAGAACTATGGCTACACCTTC.

This clone was seen a handful of times. The CDR3 DNA reads as TGTGCCAGCAGTGGGGGACTCCCCACAGATACGCAGTATTTT. Protein product: CASSGGLPTDTQYF. The rearrangement uses TRBV27 and TRBJ2-3, with a possible D match to TRBD2 (6 bases). Trimming pared 5 bases from V and 2 bases from J, leaving 11 bases between. The germline V gene has CDR1 MNHEY and CDR2 SMNVEV (reference sequence). The CDR3 spans 14 residues.